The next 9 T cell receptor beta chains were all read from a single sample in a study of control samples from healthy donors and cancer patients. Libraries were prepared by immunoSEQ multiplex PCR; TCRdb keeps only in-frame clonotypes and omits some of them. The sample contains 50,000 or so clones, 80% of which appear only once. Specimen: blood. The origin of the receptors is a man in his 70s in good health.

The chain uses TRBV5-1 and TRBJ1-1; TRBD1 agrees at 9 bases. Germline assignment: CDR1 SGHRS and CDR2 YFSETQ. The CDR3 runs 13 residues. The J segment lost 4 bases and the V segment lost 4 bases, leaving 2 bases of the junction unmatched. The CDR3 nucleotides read TGCGCCAGCAGCCTGGACAGGGGCACTGAAGCTTTCTTT. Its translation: CASSLDRGTEAFF.

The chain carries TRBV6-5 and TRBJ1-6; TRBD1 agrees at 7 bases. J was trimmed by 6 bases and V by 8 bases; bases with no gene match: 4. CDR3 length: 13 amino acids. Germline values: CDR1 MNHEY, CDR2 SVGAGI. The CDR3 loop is CASQQGVNSPLHF. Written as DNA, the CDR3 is TGTGCCAGCCAGCAGGGGGTTAATTCACCCCTCCACTTT.

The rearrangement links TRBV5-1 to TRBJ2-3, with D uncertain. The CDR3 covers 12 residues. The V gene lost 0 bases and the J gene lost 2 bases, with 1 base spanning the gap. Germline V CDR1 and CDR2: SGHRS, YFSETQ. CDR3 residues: CASSLATDTQYF. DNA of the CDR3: TGCGCCAGCAGCTTGGCCACAGATACGCAGTATTTT.

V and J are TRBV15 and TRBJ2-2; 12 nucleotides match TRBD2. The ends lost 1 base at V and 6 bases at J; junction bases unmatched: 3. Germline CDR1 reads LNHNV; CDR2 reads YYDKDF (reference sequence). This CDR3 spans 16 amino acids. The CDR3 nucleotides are TGTGCCACCAGCAGAGCCGGGACTAGCGGGTCCGGGGAGCTGTTTTTT. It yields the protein CATSRAGTSGSGELFF.

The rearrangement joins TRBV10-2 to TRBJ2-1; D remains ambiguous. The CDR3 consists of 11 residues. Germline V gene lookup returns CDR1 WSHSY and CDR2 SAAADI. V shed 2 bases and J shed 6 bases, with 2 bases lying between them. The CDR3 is CASSEGNEQFF. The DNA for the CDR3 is TGCGCCAGCAGTGAGGGCAATGAGCAGTTCTTC.

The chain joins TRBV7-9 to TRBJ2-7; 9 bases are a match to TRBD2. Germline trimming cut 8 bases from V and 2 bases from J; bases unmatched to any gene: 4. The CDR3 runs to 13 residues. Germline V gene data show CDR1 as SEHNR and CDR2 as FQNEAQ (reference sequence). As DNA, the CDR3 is TGTGCCAGCGGGGGCGGGAGGGCCTACGAGCAGTACTTC. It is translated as CASGGGRAYEQYF.

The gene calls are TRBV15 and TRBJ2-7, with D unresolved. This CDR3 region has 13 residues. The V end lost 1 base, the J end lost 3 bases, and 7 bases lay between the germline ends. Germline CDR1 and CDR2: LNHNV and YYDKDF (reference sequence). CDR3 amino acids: CATSRASFYEQYF. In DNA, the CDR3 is TGTGCCACCAGCAGAGCCTCATTCTACGAGCAGTACTTC.

The CDR3: CAISETVYGYTF. The CDR3 nucleotides are TGTGCCATCAGTGAGACAGTTTATGGCTACACCTTC. V is TRBV10-3 and J is TRBJ1-2; D is unclear. V was pared by 2 bases and J by 5 bases, with 6 bases between. Germline values: CDR1 ENHRY, CDR2 SYGVKD. The CDR3 spans 12 residues.

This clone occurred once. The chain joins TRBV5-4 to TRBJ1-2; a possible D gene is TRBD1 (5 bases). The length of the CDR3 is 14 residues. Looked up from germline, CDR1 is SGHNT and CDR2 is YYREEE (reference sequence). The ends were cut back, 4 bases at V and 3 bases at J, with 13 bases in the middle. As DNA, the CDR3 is TGTGCCAGCAGCATCCGGGACTTTTACTATGGCTACACCTTC. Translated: CASSIRDFYYGYTF.